One and the same sample provided the 3 T cell receptor beta chains below, sequenced in a study of shared T cell receptors in the human thymus (dated by TCRdb to about 2021). Receptor libraries were prepared by the immunoSEQ multiplex PCR assay. What TCRdb holds here is the immuneACCESS table cut down to in-frame rearrangements. Part of the clones is not present; checked against another copy, under half of the missing clones reflect an unresolved V gene, and the others are unexplained. This sample holds some 720,000 clones; roughly 90% were observed only once. The top ten hold 0.0095% to 0.011% of the sample. A further study also used this sample, focusing on human thymus T cells.

The material sequenced was thymocytes. Receptors were obtained from a boy under three years old with a congenital heart defect. Donor details come from another sample of the same person, matched by shared clones.

The chain links TRBV2 to TRBJ2-3, with 11 positions matching TRBD2. The germline CDR1 and CDR2 sequences are SNHLY and FYNNEI. Trimming took 7 bases from V and 5 from J; bases not matched to a gene: 8. CDR3 size: 15 residues. CDR3 loop: CASNLLAGEGDTQYF. The CDR3 coding sequence is TGTGCCAGCAACCTACTAGCGGGAGAAGGAGATACGCAGTATTTT.

The V gene is TRBV6-6, the J gene TRBJ2-4; tentatively, D is TRBD2 (7 bases). V was shortened by 6 bases and J by 2 bases, with 17 bases between the two germline ends. The CDR3 spans 16 residues. CDR1 MNHNY and CDR2 SVGAGI come from the germline V gene (reference sequence). The CDR3 DNA is TGTGCCAGCAGCCACGGGGAGGGGGGATCCAAAAACATTCAGTACTTC. Its protein is CASSHGEGGSKNIQYF.

As for this clone: The sample has other DNA sequences that encode this CDR3 too. This CDR3 is CSVEPWGTGPDTQYF. The CDR3 DNA is TGCAGCGTTGAACCCTGGGGGACAGGGCCCGATACGCAGTATTTT. The V and J genes are TRBV29-1 and TRBJ2-3; TRBD1 agrees at 9 bases. The V gene's germline CDR1 is SQVTM and CDR2 ANQGSEA. The CDR3 sequence is 15 residues long. V was clipped by 2 bases and J by 6 bases; unmatched bases: 9.